The source of this T cell receptor beta chain is a study of cytomegalovirus exposure and HLA in healthy donors. The study's findings and limits: Reports indicated that the classifier achieved high specificity and sensitivity in diagnosing cytomegalovirus status.

As regards this clone: Its specificity is unknown.

The CDR3 is made up of 14 amino acids. V dropped 5 bases and J dropped 3 bases, with 13 bases sitting between them. Germline-derived CDR1 and CDR2 are SGHAT and FQNNGV. Some clones are missing from TCRdb's copy, which holds only in-frame ones; the method was immunoSEQ multiplex PCR. The sample records some 86,000 clones, roughly 93% being singletons. V gene TRBV11-2 combines with J gene TRBJ1-2; tentatively, D is TRBD1 (6 bases). The source of this sequence is a young woman in good health and CMV-seronegative. Sequenced: PBMCs. CDR3 sequence (DNA): TGTGCCAGCAGCCAGGGGAGGGGACACTATGGCTACACCTTC. Translated: CASSQGRGHYGYTF.